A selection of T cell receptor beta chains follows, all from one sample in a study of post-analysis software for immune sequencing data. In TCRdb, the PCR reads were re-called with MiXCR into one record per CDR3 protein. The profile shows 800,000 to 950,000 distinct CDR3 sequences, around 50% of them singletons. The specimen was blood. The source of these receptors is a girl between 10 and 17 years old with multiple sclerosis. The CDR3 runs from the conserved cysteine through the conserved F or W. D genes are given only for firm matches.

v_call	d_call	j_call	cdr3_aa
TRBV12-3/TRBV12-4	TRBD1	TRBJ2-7	CASTPSRDREQYF
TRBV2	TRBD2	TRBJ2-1	CASTLVGTSGGRHSYNEQFF
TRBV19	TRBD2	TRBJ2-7	CASSPTRTGGEQYF
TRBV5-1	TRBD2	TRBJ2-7	CASSRTTSGPYEQYF
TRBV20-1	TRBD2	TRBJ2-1	CSARGTSGTYNEQFF
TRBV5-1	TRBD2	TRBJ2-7	CASSWASGLAGSPNSYEQYF
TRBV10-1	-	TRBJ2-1	CASSGQGHFNEQFF
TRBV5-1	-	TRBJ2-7	CASSNDNSYEQYF
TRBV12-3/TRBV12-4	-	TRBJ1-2	CASRAGFNYGYTF
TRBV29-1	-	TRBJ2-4	CSVATRLAKNIQYF
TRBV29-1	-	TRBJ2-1	CSSRQVLGNEQFF
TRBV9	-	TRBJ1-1	CASSAGWSGTEAFF
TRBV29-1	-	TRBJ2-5	CSAGPSSWETQYF
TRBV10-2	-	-	CASMGDGSYEQYF
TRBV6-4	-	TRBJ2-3	CASSDSGRSTDTQYF
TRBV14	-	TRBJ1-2	CASSQESRHGYTF
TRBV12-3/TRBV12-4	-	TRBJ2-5	CASSLSAGEQYF
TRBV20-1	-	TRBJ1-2	CSARRQADTF
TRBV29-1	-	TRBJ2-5	CSVEDPDKTYERYF
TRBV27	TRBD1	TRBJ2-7	CASSLAMGQGFEQYF
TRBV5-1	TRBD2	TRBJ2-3	CASSQTGGTPSDTQYF
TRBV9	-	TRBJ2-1	CASSRGSSYNEQFF
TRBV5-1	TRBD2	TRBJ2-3	CASRPSGVGTDTQYF
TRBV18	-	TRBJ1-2	CASSPSVVPNYGYTF
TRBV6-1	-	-	CASSEVDVGREQYF
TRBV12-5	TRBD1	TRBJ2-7	CASITTIGTVHSYEQYF
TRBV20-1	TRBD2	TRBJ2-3	CSASLPGLAGPDTQYF
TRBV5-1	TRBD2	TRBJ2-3	CASSRGAGSGDTQYF